The T cell receptor (beta chain) described here comes from a study of human T cells and chemical hapten exposure. In the study overall: Small discrepancies in pooled library volume mainly accounted for the varying TCR yields per sample.

This clonotype was seen repeatedly, ten times or more. V was shortened by 5 bases and J by 7 bases, with 17 bases between the two germline ends. The CDR3 covers 14 residues. Germline lookup yields CDR1 SGHTA and CDR2 FQGNSA. Whole blood that had not been fractionated was the source of extracted total RNA. The study used a library that attached unique molecular identifiers to individual cDNA molecules. Authors' data handling: Between roughly 23,224 and 700,000 TCRs appeared in each sample, and the median stood at 95,638. TCRdb called the 5' RACE reads again in MiXCR, with one record for every CDR3 protein. TCRdb's processing, not the study's, gives the V and J calls here. The sample consists of around 140,000 distinct CDR3 sequences, 4.1% of them appearing once.

The clonotype was recovered from a female donor in good health. This sequence joins TRBV7-2 and TRBJ1-1; TRBD1 might be the D (6 bases). CDR3 amino acids: CASSRRTAGFEAFF. In DNA, the CDR3 is TGTGCCAGCAGCAGACGGACAGCGGGGTTTGAAGCTTTCTTT.